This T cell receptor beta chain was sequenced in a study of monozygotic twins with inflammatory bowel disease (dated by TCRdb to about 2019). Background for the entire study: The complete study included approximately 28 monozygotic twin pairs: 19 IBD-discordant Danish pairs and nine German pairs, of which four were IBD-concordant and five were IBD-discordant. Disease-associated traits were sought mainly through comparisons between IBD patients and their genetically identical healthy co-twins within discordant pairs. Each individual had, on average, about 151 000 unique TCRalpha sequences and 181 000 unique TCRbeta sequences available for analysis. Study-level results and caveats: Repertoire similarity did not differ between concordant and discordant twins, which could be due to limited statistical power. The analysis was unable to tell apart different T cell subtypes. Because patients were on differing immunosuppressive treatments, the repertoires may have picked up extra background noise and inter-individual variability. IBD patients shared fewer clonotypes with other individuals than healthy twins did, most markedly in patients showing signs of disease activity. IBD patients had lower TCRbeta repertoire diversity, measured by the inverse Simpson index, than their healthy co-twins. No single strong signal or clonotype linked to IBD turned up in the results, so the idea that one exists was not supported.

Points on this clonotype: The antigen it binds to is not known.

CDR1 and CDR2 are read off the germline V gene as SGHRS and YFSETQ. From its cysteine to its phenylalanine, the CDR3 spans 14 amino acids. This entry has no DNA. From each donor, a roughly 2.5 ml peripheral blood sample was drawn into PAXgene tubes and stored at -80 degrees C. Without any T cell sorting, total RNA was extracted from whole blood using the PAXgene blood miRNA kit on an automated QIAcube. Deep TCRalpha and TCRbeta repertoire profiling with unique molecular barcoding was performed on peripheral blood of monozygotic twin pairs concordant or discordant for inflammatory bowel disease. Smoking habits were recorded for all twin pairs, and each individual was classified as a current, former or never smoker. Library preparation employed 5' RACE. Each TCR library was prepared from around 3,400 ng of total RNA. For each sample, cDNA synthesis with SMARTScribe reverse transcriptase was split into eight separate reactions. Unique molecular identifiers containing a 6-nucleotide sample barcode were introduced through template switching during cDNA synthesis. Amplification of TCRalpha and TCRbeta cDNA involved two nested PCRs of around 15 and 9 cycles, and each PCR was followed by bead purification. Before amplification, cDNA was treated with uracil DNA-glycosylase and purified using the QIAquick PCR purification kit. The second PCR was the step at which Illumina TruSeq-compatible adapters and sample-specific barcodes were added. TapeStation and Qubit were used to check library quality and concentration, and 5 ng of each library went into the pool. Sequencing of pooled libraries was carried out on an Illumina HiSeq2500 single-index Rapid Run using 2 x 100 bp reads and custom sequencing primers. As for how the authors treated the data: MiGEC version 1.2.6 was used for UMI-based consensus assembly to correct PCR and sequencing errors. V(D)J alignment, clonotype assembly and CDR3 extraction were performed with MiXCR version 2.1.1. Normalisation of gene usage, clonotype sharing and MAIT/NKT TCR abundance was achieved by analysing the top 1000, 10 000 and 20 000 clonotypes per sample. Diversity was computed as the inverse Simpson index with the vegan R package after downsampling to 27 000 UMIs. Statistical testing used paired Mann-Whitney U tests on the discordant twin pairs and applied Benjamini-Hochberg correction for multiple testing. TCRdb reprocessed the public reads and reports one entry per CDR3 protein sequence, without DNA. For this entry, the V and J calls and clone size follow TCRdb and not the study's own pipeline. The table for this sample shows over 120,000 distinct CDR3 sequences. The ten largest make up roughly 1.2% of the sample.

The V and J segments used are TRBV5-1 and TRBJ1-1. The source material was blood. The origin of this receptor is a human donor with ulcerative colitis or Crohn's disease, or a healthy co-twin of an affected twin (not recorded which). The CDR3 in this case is CASSLTRLNTEAFF.